This T cell receptor beta chain was obtained from a study of early T cells in non-severe SARS-CoV-2 infection. Study-wide background: Chains were unpaired, as sequencing was done on bulk RNA from unsorted whole blood.

In its sample, this clonotype was seen many times. No antigen is known for it. Study-wide points: Anti-spike CD8 responses were favored by VDJdb matching, which missed private and CD4 specificities.

Per germline, CDR1 SGHRS and CDR2 YFSETQ. This CDR3 has 16 amino acids. The junction had 12 bases not matched to a gene; V was cut back by 4 bases and J by 8 bases. Separate cDNA molecules each had unique molecular identifiers attached to them. TCRdb re-analysed the 5' RACE reads in MiXCR, keeping a single row per CDR3 protein. The repertoire has tens of thousands of distinct CDR3 sequences, more than 13% of them found once; the top ten carry 3%. This sequence was found in an adult who was a healthcare worker with PCR-confirmed SARS-CoV-2 infection or an uninfected control (not recorded which). Sequencing was performed on whole blood. The chain uses TRBV5-1 and TRBJ2-1; 10 bases match TRBD2. Written as DNA, the CDR3 is TGCGCCAGCAGCCTCCTACGCAGCGGGGGGGCCCATGAGCAGTTCTTC. Protein sequence: CASSLLRSGGAHEQFF. The whole variable domain, filled in from reference TRBV5-1 and TRBJ2-1, reads KAGVTQTPRYLIKTRGQQVTLSCSPISGHRSVSWYQQTPGQGLQFLFEYFSETQRNKGNFPGRFSGRQFSNSRSEMNVSTLELGDSALYLCASSLLRSGGAHEQFFGPGTRLTVL.